The present TCR beta chain was sequenced within a study of beta chain features in type 1 diabetes (dated by TCRdb to the late 2010s). Describing the broader study: Mean age, gender distribution, total cell number and subset yield did not differ between patients and healthy donors. Regulatory and stem cell-like memory subsets were isolated from only 8 patients and roughly eight healthy donors, whereas naive and central memory subsets came from all 28 donors. Across all samples, 107,917,701 sorted cells were examined, and cell number per subset correlated strongly with RNA yield. In the study, recently diagnosed type 1 diabetes patients and matched healthy donors were compared on the TCRB repertoires of their sorted circulating CD4+ T cell subsets. Results and caveats for the whole study, not just this receptor: Fewer insertions and more nucleotide deletions at VDJ recombination sites were observed in patients with type 1 diabetes, implying thymic rearrangement abnormalities. PCR might favor shorter templates, but patient and control samples were amplified and corrected together, so any skew would affect both groups equally. Naive, central memory and regulatory TCRB repertoires appeared more similar among patients than among healthy donors. In all four CD4+ subsets, TCRB CDR3 length was moderately but significantly shorter in type 1 diabetes patients. Because cDNA was sequenced instead of genomic DNA, highly expressing activated cells could be over-represented, though the groups showed no difference in activation or CD3 levels. Because small numbers of individuals were included in the HLA sub-analyses, any influence of HLA type on TCRB rearrangement was left unresolved.

Notes on this clone: Its antigen is still unknown. No per-base quality is available; no much larger clone lies one base away.

Its CDR3 holds 18 amino acids, cysteine through phenylalanine. Only CDR3 DNA is held: 54 bases, read in frame from base 1. The High Capacity cDNA Reverse Transcription Kit was used to reverse transcribe all of the isolated RNA, meaning that expressed TCRB transcripts were what got sequenced. Deep immunoSEQ sequencing was performed on naive, central memory and regulatory T cell samples, with an average of roughly 3.5 million total reads per sample. After sorted cells were lysed in RLT buffer, RNA was extracted with DNase-treated RNeasy Micro or Mini kits, with the choice depending on cell number. Each cell subset was processed on its own to prevent cross-contamination, while patient and healthy donor samples were processed together. The immunoSEQ multiplex PCR was used to amplify TCRB sequences from cDNA, yielding 87-bp fragments that span the CDR3 region. Amplicons were sequenced on the Illumina HiSeq platform. The study's processing was this. PCR bias was corrected computationally using synthetic template baselines, and reads within Hamming distance 2 were collapsed, with unmergeable singletons discarded. Reads were aligned against IMGT so that V, D and J genes, CDR3 length and insertions or deletions at six rearrangement sites could be assigned. Clonotype counts were normalized to sorted cell number within each subset before computing true diversity and Gini coefficients with the tcR R package. The overlap coefficient, calculated on TCRB nucleotide sequences, was used to quantify repertoire sharing. As a proxy for the pre-selection repertoire, out-of-frame TCRB sequences from naive cells were analyzed. TCRdb took over this immuneACCESS table, retaining in-frame rearrangements with V and J assigned. Such tables are incomplete; in checked studies, under half of the missing clones stem from an unresolved V gene, and the remainder is unexplained. For V, J and clone size, that table is used; D and trimming come from the DNA. The sample table lists about 650,000 clones, approximately 13% of them with a count of one. The ten largest clones take up around 0.12% of the sample.

A single peripheral blood draw of around 120 mL on average was collected from each donor into heparinised tubes. Using a panel that included CD45RO, CCR7, CD25, CD127, CD95 and CD27, naive, central memory, regulatory and stem cell-like memory CD4+ T cells were sorted on a BD FACSAria II. Purity was above 98% for every sorted population. PBMCs were isolated immediately by Lymphoprep density gradient centrifugation and stained directly without culture. To minimize batch effects, samples were stained and sorted in pairs, one healthy donor with one patient per experiment. Input material: naive CD4+ T cells from blood. Explained via the paper, the cell subset or site label denotes: true naive CD4+ T cells. This clonotype was sampled from a man aged 25 to 45 with type 1 diabetes. This chain joins TRBV21-1 to TRBJ2-5; the D call of TRBD2 is as the table states it, not checked on the DNA. TRBV21-1 is flagged as a pseudogene. The sequence in DNA is TGTGCCAGCAGCTCACGAAAGATTCGGGGGGGAACTCAAGAGACCCAGTACTTC. Protein translation: CASSSRKIRGGTQETQYF.